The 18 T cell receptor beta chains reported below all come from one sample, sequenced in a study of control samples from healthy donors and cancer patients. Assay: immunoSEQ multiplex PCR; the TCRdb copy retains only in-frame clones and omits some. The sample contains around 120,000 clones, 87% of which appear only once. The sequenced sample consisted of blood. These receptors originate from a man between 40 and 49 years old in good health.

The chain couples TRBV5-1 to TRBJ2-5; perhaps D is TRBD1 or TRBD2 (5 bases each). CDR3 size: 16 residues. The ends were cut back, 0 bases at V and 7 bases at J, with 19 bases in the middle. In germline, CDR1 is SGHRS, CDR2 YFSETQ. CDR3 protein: CASSLGGLVKRVTQYF. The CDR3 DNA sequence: TGCGCCAGCAGCTTGGGGGGCCTAGTCAAGAGGGTGACCCAGTACTTC.

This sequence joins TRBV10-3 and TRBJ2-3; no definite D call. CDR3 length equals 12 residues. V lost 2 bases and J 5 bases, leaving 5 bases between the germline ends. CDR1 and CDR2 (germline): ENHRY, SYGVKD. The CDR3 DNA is TGTGCCATCAGTGAGGACAAAGATACGCAGTATTTT. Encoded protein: CAISEDKDTQYF.

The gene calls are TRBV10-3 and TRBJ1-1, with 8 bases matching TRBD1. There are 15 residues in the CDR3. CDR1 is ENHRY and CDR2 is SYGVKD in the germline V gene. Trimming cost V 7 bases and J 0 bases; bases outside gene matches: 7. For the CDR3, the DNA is TGTGCCATCACCCCAGGGGGCTCAATGAACACTGAAGCTTTCTTT. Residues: CAITPGGSMNTEAFF.

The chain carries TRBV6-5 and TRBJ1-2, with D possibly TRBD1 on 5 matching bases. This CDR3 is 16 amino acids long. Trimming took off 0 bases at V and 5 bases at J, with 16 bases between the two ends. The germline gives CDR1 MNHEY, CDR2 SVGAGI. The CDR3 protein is CASSYSSRANYYGYTF. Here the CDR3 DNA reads TGTGCCAGCAGTTACTCGTCCAGGGCAAATTATTATGGCTACACCTTC.

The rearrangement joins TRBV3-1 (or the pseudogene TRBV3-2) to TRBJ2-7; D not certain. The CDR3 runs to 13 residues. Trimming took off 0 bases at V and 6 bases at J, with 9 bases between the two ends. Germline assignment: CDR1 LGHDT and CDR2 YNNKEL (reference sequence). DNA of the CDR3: TGTGCCAGCAGCCAAGAGTCTAGGAGCGAGCAGTACTTC. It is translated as CASSQESRSEQYF.

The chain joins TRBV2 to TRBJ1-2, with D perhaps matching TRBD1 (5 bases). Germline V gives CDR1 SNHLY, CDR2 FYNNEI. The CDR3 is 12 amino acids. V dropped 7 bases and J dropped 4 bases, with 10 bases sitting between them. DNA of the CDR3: TGTGCCAGCATGAACAGGATCTATGGCTACACCTTC. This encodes CASMNRIYGYTF.

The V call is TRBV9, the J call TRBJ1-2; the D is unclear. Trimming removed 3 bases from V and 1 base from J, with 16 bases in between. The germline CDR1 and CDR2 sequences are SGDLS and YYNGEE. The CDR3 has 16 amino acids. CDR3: CASSEGPAEFNYGYTF. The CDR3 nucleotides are TGTGCCAGCAGCGAGGGCCCGGCCGAATTTAACTATGGCTACACCTTC. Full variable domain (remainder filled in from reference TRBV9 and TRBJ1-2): DSGVTQTPKHLITATGQRVTLRCSPRSGDLSVYWYQQSLDQGLQFLIQYYNGEERAKGNILERFSAQQFPDLHSELNLSSLELGDSALYFCASSEGPAEFNYGYTFGSGTRLTVV.

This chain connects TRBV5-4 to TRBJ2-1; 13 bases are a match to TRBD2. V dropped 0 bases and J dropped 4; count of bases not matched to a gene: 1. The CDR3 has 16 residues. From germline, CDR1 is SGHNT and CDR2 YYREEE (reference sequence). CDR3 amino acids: CASSLGLAGGYNEQFF. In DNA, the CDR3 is TGTGCCAGCAGCTTGGGACTAGCGGGGGGATACAATGAGCAGTTCTTC.

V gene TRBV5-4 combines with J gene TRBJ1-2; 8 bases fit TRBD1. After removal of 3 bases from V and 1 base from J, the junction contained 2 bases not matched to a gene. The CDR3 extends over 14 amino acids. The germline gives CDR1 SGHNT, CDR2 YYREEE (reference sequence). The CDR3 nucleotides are TGTGCCAGCAGCTCCACAGGGGGTAACTATGGCTACACCTTC. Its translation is CASSSTGGNYGYTF.

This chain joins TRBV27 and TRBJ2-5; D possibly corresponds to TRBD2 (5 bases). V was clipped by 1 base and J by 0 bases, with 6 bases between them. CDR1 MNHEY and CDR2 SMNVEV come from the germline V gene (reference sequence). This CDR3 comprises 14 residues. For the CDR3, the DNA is TGTGCCAGCAGTTTATACGGGAACCAAGAGACCCAGTACTTC. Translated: CASSLYGNQETQYF.

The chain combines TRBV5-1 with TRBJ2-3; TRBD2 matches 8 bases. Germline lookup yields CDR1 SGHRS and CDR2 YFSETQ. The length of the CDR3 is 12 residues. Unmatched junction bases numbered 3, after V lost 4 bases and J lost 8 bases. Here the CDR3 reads CASSPRGGTQYF. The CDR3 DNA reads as TGCGCCAGCAGCCCCCGGGGGGGTACGCAGTATTTT.

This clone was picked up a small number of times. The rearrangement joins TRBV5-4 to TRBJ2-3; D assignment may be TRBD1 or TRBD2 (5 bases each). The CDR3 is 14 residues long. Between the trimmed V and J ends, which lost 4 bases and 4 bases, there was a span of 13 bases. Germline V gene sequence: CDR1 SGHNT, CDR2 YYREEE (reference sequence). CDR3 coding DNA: TGTGCCAGCAGCCGACGGGGCGCGTCAGATACGCAGTATTTT. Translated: CASSRRGASDTQYF.

The CDR3 region is CASSPDRGPAFF. The CDR3 DNA reads TGCGCCAGCAGTCCGGACAGGGGACCAGCTTTCTTT. The chain combines TRBV5-1 with TRBJ1-1; 9 bases line up with TRBD1. This CDR3 has 12 amino acids. J was trimmed by 10 bases and V by 5 bases; bases with no gene match: 6. Germline V gene lookup returns CDR1 SGHRS and CDR2 YFSETQ.

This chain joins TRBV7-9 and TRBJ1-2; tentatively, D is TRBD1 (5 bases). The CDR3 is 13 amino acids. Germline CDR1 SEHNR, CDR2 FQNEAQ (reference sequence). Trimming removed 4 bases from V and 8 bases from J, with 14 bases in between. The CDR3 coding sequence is TGTGCCAGCAGCTGGGACGGTGGCAGGGGCTACACCTTC. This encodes CASSWDGGRGYTF.

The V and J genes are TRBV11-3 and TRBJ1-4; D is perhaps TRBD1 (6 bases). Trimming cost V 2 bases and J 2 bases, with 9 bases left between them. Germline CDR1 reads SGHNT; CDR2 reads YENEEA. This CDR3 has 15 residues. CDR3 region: CASSLRGQTNEKLFF. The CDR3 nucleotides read TGTGCCAGCAGCTTACGAGGACAGACTAATGAAAAACTGTTTTTT.

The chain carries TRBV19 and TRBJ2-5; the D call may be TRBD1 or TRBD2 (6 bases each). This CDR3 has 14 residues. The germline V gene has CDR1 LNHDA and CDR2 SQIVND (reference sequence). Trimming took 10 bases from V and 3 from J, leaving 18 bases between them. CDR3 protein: CATSPVGGEETQYF. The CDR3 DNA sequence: TGTGCCACCTCACCTGTCGGGGGCGAAGAGACCCAGTACTTC.

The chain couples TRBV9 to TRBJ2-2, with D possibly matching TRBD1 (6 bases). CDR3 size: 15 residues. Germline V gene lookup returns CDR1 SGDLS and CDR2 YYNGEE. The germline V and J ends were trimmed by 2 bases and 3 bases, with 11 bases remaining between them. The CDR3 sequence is CASSVRTADTGELFF. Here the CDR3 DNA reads TGTGCCAGCAGCGTTAGGACAGCCGACACCGGGGAGCTGTTTTTT.

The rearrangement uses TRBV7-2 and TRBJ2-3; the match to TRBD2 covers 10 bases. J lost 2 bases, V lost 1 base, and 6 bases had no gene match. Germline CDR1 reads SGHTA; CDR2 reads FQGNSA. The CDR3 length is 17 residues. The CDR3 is CASSLGVSGGYTDTQYF. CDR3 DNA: TGTGCCAGCAGCTTAGGGGTTAGCGGGGGGTACACAGATACGCAGTATTTT.